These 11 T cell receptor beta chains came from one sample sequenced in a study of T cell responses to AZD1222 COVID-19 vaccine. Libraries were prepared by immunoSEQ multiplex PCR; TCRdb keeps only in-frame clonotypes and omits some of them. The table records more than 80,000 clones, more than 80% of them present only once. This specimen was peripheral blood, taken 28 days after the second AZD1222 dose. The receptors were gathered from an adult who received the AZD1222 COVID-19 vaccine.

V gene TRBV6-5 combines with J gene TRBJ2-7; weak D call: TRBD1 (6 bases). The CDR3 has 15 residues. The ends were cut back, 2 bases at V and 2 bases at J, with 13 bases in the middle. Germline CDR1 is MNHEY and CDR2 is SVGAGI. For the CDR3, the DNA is TGTGCCAGCAGTTACACAGGGACGTCCGCCTACGAGCAGTACTTC. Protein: CASSYTGTSAYEQYF.

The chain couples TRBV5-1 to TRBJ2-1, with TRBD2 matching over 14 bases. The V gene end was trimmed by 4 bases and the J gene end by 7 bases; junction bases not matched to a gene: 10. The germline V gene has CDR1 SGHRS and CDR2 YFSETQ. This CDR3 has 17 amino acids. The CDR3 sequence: CASSRGLAGGPGNEQFF. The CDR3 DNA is TGCGCCAGCAGCCGAGGACTAGCGGGAGGTCCCGGGAATGAGCAGTTCTTC.

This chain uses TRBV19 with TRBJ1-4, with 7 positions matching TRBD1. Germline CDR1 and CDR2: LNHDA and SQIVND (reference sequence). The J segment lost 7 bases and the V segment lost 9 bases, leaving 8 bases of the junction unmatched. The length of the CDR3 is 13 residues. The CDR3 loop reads CASATGLGEKLFF. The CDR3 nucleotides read TGTGCCAGCGCGACAGGGTTAGGTGAAAAACTGTTTTTT.

The chain's CDR3 is CASSRLAATDTQYF. CDR3 nucleotides: TGTGCCAGCAGTCGACTAGCAGCGACAGATACGCAGTATTTT. The rearrangement uses TRBV6-5 and TRBJ2-3; TRBD2 matches 7 bases. Germline values: CDR1 MNHEY, CDR2 SVGAGI. V was pared by 5 bases and J by 3 bases, with 5 bases of the junction left unmatched. The CDR3 covers 14 residues.

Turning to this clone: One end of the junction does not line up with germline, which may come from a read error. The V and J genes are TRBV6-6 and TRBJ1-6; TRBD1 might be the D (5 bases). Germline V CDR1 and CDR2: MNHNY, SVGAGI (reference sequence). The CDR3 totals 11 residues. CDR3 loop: CASSYSGVRVF. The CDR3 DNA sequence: TGTGCCAGCAGTTACTCGGGGGTGCGGGTGTTT.

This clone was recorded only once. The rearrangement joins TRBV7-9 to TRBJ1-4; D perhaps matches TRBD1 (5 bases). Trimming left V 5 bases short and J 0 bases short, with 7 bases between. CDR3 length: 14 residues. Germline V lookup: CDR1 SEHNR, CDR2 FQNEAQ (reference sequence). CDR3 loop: CASSPQATNEKLFF. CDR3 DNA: TGTGCCAGCAGCCCACAGGCAACTAATGAAAAACTGTTTTTT.

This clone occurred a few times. The CDR3 sequence is CASSRGGHNYGYTF. The CDR3 DNA reads TGTGCCAGCTCCCGCGGAGGCCATAACTATGGCTACACCTTC. The rearrangement joins TRBV18 to TRBJ1-2; D call uncertain. The germline CDR1 and CDR2 sequences are KGHSH and LQKENI. This CDR3 is 14 amino acids long. V was pared by 6 bases and J by 1 base, with 12 bases between.

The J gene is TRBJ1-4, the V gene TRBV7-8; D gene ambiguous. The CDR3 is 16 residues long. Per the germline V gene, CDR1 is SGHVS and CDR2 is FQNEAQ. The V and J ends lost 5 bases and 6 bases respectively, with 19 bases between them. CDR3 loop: CASSPEPGRKYEKLFF. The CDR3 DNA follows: TGTGCCAGCAGCCCCGAACCCGGGAGGAAGTATGAAAAACTGTTTTTT.

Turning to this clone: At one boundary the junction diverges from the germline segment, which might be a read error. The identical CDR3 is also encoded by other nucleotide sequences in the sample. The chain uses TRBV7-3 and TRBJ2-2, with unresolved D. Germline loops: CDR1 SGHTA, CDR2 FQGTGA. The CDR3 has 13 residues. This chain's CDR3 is CASSLYQDRELFF. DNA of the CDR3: TGTGCTAGCAGCTTATATCAGGATCGGGAGCTGTTTTTT.

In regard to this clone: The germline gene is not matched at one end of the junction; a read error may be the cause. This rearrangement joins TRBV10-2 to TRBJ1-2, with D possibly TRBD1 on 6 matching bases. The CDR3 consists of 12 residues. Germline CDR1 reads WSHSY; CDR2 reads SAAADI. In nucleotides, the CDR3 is TGCGCCAGCAGGGACGACAGGCAGTCGCCTTTCTTC. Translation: CASRDDRQSPFF.

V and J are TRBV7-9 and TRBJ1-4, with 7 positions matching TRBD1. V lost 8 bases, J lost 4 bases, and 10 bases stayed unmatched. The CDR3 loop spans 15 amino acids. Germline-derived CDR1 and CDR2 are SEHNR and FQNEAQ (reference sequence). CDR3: CASEPGTAFNEKLFF. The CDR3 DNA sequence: TGTGCCAGCGAGCCCGGGACAGCCTTTAATGAAAAACTGTTTTTT.